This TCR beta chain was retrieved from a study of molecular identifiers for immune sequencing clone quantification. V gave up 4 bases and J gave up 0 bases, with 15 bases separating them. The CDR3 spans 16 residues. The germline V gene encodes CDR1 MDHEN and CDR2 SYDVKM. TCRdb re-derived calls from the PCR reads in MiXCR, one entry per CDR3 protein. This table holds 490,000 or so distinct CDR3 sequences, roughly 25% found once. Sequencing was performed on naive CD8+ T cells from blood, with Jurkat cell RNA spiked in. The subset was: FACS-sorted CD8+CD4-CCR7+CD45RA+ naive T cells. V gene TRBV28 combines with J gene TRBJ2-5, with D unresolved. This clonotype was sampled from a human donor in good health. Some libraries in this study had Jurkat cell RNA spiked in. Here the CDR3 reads CASSSHTSAYQETQYF. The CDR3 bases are TGTGCCAGCAGTTCACATACTTCCGCGTACCAAGAGACCCAGTACTTC.